These 32 T cell receptor beta chains came from one sample sequenced in a study of OX40 agonist ivuxolimab in advanced cancers. Some clones are missing from TCRdb's copy, which holds only in-frame ones; the method was immunoSEQ multiplex PCR. The sample comprises 95,000 to 100,000 clones, around 90% of which are singletons, and around 1.6% rests with the top ten. Specimen: CD4+ or CD8+ T cells sorted from blood, collected in a trial of the OX40 agonist ivuxolimab. The receptors were sampled from an adult with an advanced solid tumor such as melanoma, head and neck, liver or kidney cancer.

The rearrangement joins TRBV11-3 to TRBJ2-5; 8 bases line up with TRBD1. The length of the CDR3 is 19 residues. The V gene end was trimmed by 4 bases and the J gene end by 2 bases; junction bases not matched to a gene: 18. CDR1 is SGHNT, CDR2 YENEEA, per germline. CDR3 sequence: CASSSHSGQEFRLQETQYF. In DNA, the CDR3 is TGTGCCAGCAGCTCCCACTCGGGACAGGAATTCCGACTACAAGAGACCCAGTACTTC.

This chain joins TRBV5-8 and TRBJ2-3; D is perhaps TRBD1 (8 bases). The V and J ends lost 2 bases and 0 bases respectively, with 19 bases between them. The CDR3 runs to 18 residues. The germline gives CDR1 SGHTS, CDR2 YDEGEE. The CDR3 nucleotides read TGTGCCAGCAGCTTTTACAGGGGGGACTATTTTAGCACAGATACGCAGTATTTT. This encodes CASSFYRGDYFSTDTQYF.

This clone has only one observation. V usage is TRBV7-2 and J usage is TRBJ1-1, with D unresolved. The germline gives CDR1 SGHTA, CDR2 FQGNSA. CDR3 length: 14 residues. V was trimmed by 6 bases and J by 6 bases, leaving 17 bases between them. CDR3 sequence (DNA): TGTGCCAGCAGACCGACATACCCGGGCGCTGAAGCTTTCTTT. Protein: CASRPTYPGAEAFF.

The chain couples TRBV15 to TRBJ1-2; 7 positions match TRBD1. Germline V gives CDR1 LNHNV, CDR2 YYDKDF (reference sequence). The CDR3 is 14 amino acids. V lost 0 bases, J lost 5 bases, and 3 bases stayed unmatched. The CDR3 DNA sequence: TGTGCCACCAGCAGAGAAGGGGGCGTGTATGGCTACACCTTC. This encodes CATSREGGVYGYTF.

The chain uses TRBV29-1 and TRBJ1-2; D is unresolved. The germline V gene encodes CDR1 SQVTM and CDR2 ANQGSEA. CDR3 size: 16 residues. Trimming left V 6 bases short and J 0 bases short, with 20 bases between. CDR3 sequence reads: CSVRPGSGRTNYGYTF. The CDR3 DNA is TGCAGCGTGCGCCCAGGCAGCGGGCGGACTAACTATGGCTACACCTTC.

The chain employs TRBV27 and TRBJ2-1, with 12 bases identical to TRBD2. Germline V gene sequence: CDR1 MNHEY, CDR2 SMNVEV (reference sequence). The CDR3 contains 15 residues. The V gene end was trimmed by 5 bases and the J gene end by 4 bases; junction bases not matched to a gene: 3. CDR3 DNA: TGTGCCAGCAGTCTAGCGGGAGGGCCTTACAATGAGCAGTTCTTC. This translates into CASSLAGGPYNEQFF.

V is TRBV23-1 and J is TRBJ2-7; a weak D match, TRBD1 (5 bases). TRBV23-1 is treated as an ORF (open reading frame) with a function not yet certain. Trimming took off 1 base at V and 1 base at J, with 17 bases between the two ends. The CDR3 totals 17 residues. CDR3 in DNA: TGCGCCAGCAGTCAATTATATCCAGGGCGTACATCCTACGAGCAGTACTTC. The encoded protein is CASSQLYPGRTSYEQYF.

The rearrangement links TRBV4-3 to TRBJ2-1; unclear D gene. The germline V gene encodes CDR1 LGHNA and CDR2 YSLEER. The CDR3 contains 13 residues. V lost 1 base, J lost 5 bases, and 6 bases lay in between. CDR3 sequence (DNA): TGCGCCAGCAGCCAAGGTTCGGACAATGAGCAGTTCTTC. It translates to CASSQGSDNEQFF.

The rearrangement uses TRBV4-1 and TRBJ1-4; D is perhaps TRBD1 (5 bases). Germline values: CDR1 MGHRA, CDR2 YSYEKL. V was trimmed by 2 bases and J by 5 bases, leaving 18 bases between them. The CDR3 extends over 17 amino acids. The CDR3 here is CASSQPTTMGGNEKLFF. CDR3 in DNA: TGCGCCAGCAGCCAACCTACGACAATGGGGGGGAATGAAAAACTGTTTTTT.

The chain combines TRBV7-9 with TRBJ2-2, with D unresolved. This CDR3 has 12 residues. Germline V gives CDR1 SEHNR, CDR2 FQNEAQ (reference sequence). Trimming stripped 3 bases from V and 7 bases from J, with 6 bases between. The chain's CDR3 is CASSFPHGELFF. CDR3 sequence (DNA): TGTGCCAGCAGCTTCCCCCACGGGGAGCTGTTTTTT.

The chain combines TRBV7-6 with TRBJ2-1, with 11 bases matching TRBD2. CDR3 size: 15 residues. The V gene's germline CDR1 is SGHVS and CDR2 FNYEAQ. V shed 4 bases and J 2 bases; nucleotides not matched to a gene: 1. The DNA for the CDR3 is TGTGCCAGCAGCTCACTAGCGGGAGCCTACAATGAGCAGTTCTTC. It codes for CASSSLAGAYNEQFF.

The V and J genes are TRBV28 and TRBJ2-3; D not certain. Trimming left V 4 bases short and J 1 base short, with 6 bases between. This CDR3 contains 13 residues. Germline V gene lookup returns CDR1 MDHEN and CDR2 SYDVKM. This CDR3 reads CASSSPGTDTQYF. The DNA of the CDR3 is TGTGCCAGCAGTTCGCCGGGCACAGATACGCAGTATTTT.

The gene calls are TRBV4-1 and TRBJ2-1, with TRBD2 as a possible D gene (6 bases). Trimming removed 2 bases from V and 2 bases from J, with 13 bases in between. The CDR3 runs 16 residues. The germline CDR1 and CDR2 sequences are MGHRA and YSYEKL. In DNA form, the CDR3 reads TGCGCCAGCAGCCAAAGCCTAGGCGGGACCTACAATGAGCAGTTCTTC. It is translated as CASSQSLGGTYNEQFF.

The J gene is TRBJ2-5, the V gene TRBV11-3; D is ambiguous. The V and J ends lost 3 bases and 1 base respectively, with 15 bases between them. Germline loops: CDR1 SGHNT, CDR2 YENEEA. This CDR3 is 16 amino acids long. DNA of the CDR3: TGTGCCAGCAGCTTCCCCAAAGGGATTACCCAAGAGACCCAGTACTTC. Protein sequence: CASSFPKGITQETQYF.

V is TRBV28 and J is TRBJ2-1; D unclear. Trimming removed 3 bases at V and 7 bases at J, with 7 bases between. Germline-derived CDR1 and CDR2 are MDHEN and SYDVKM. The CDR3 length is 12 residues. Written as DNA, the CDR3 is TGTGCCAGCAGTTTGGCGAGAAATGAGCAGTTCTTC. This sequence encodes CASSLARNEQFF. Filled out from reference TRBV28 and TRBJ2-1, the complete variable domain reads DVKVTQSSRYLVKRTGEKVFLECVQDMDHENMFWYRQDPGLGLRLIYFSYDVKMKEKGDIPEGYSVSREKKERFSLILESASTNQTSMYLCASSLARNEQFFGPGTRLTVL.

The chain couples TRBV5-8 to TRBJ1-3; D gene ambiguous. The CDR3 sequence is 16 residues long. Trimming cost V 1 base and J 0 bases, with 11 bases left between them. From germline, CDR1 is SGHTS and CDR2 YDEGEE. The CDR3 bases are TGTGCCAGCAGCTTGATGCGGGCTAGCTCTGGAAACACCATATATTTT. This translates into CASSLMRASSGNTIYF.

The rearrangement uses TRBV19 and TRBJ2-3, with TRBD1 matching over 12 bases. The CDR3 runs 16 residues. Germline V gene sequence: CDR1 LNHDA, CDR2 SQIVND (reference sequence). The trim removed 2 bases at V and 4 bases at J, leaving 4 bases unmatched. CDR3 sequence (DNA): TGTGCCAGTAGTATATTGGGACAGGGGGCTTCAGATACGCAGTATTTT. This translates into CASSILGQGASDTQYF.

This clone has only one observation. The rearrangement uses TRBV27 and TRBJ2-7; perhaps TRBD2 as D (5 bases). Deletions cut 5 bases from V and 5 bases from J, with 25 bases between. The CDR3 sequence is 17 residues long. Germline V gene sequence: CDR1 MNHEY, CDR2 SMNVEV (reference sequence). The CDR3 loop reads CASSPRKTSPKAHEQYF. The CDR3 nucleotides read TGTGCCAGCAGTCCGCGAAAAACTAGTCCGAAGGCCCACGAGCAGTACTTC.

The genes are TRBV30 and TRBJ1-2, with D possibly TRBD1 on 5 matching bases. Per germline, CDR1 GTSNPN and CDR2 SVGIG (reference sequence). Deletions cut 0 bases from V and 8 bases from J, with 13 bases between. This CDR3 contains 13 residues. The chain's CDR3 is CAWSVRGDGGYTF. The CDR3 DNA reads TGTGCCTGGAGTGTACGCGGGGACGGAGGCTACACCTTC.

The J gene is TRBJ2-3, the V gene TRBV21-1. TRBV21-1 is deemed a pseudogene. The length of the CDR3 is 14 residues. This chain's CDR3 is CASSNASSTDTQYF. CDR3 nucleotides: TGTGCCAGCAGCAATGCCTCCTCCACAGATACGCAGTATTTT.

The gene calls are TRBV7-2 and TRBJ2-7, with 12 bases fitting TRBD2. Germline CDR1 is SGHTA and CDR2 is FQGNSA. After removal of 7 bases from V and 6 bases from J, the junction contained 7 bases not matched to a gene. The CDR3 extends over 14 amino acids. The CDR3 region is CASMLAGGPFEQYF. Written as DNA, the CDR3 is TGTGCCAGCATGCTAGCGGGAGGGCCTTTCGAGCAGTACTTC.

The chain links TRBV28 to TRBJ2-7, with TRBD1 identical over 8 bases. The CDR3 length is 12 residues. CDR1 and CDR2 (germline): MDHEN, SYDVKM. The J segment lost 7 bases and the V segment lost 7 bases, leaving 6 bases of the junction unmatched. CDR3 coding DNA: TGTGCCAGCAACACAGGGGGGTGGGAGCAGTACTTC. It translates to CASNTGGWEQYF.

V usage is TRBV20-1 and J usage is TRBJ2-7; D is unclear. V lost 6 bases and J lost 1, with 7 bases in between. The CDR3 has 11 residues. Germline assignment: CDR1 DFQATT and CDR2 SNEGSKA (reference sequence). The CDR3 protein is CSAAGSYEQYF. Here the CDR3 DNA reads TGCAGTGCGGCAGGTTCCTACGAGCAGTACTTC.

The rearrangement joins TRBV6-1 to TRBJ2-3; 9 nucleotides agree with TRBD1. From germline, CDR1 is MNHNS and CDR2 SASEGT. The CDR3 consists of 15 residues. V lost 3 bases, J lost 3 bases, and 4 bases stayed unmatched. The CDR3 is CASSEGDRVTDTQYF. The CDR3 nucleotides are TGTGCCAGCAGTGAGGGGGACAGGGTAACAGATACGCAGTATTTT.

The chain joins TRBV7-8 to TRBJ2-7; 9 bases are a match to TRBD2. CDR1 is SGHVS and CDR2 is FQNEAQ in the germline V gene. With V trimmed by 4 bases and J by 4 bases, 8 bases remained unmatched. The CDR3 spans 15 residues. The CDR3 loop reads CASSSSGTSRYEQYF. The CDR3 DNA follows: TGTGCCAGCAGCTCTTCCGGGACTAGCCGATACGAGCAGTACTTC.

The chain links TRBV5-1 to TRBJ1-2; 9 bases are a match to TRBD1. The CDR3 loop spans 14 amino acids. Germline assignment: CDR1 SGHRS and CDR2 YFSETQ. Trimming removed 2 bases from V and 4 bases from J; junction bases left unmatched: 3. CDR3 in amino acids: CASSLPGQGYGYTF. The CDR3 DNA is TGCGCCAGCAGCTTACCGGGACAGGGCTATGGCTACACCTTC.

This rearrangement joins TRBV9 to TRBJ2-7; 7 nucleotides line up with TRBD1. The CDR3 has 14 residues. The J segment lost 2 bases and the V segment lost 0 bases, leaving 2 bases of the junction unmatched. Germline lookup yields CDR1 SGDLS and CDR2 YYNGEE. The CDR3 DNA is TGTGCCAGCAGCGTAGAGACAGGGACCTACGAGCAGTACTTC. Residues: CASSVETGTYEQYF.

The J gene is TRBJ2-1, the V gene TRBV18; 12 bases align to TRBD2. Germline loops: CDR1 KGHSH, CDR2 LQKENI. The J segment lost 3 bases and the V segment lost 3 bases, leaving 9 bases of the junction unmatched. The length of the CDR3 is 18 residues. In DNA, the CDR3 is TGTGCCAGCTCACCTCTAGCGGGAGGGGGCAGTGTCTACAATGAGCAGTTCTTC. It translates to CASSPLAGGGSVYNEQFF.

The chain links TRBV5-4 to TRBJ2-2; D might be TRBD1 or TRBD2, each matching 5 bases. Per the germline V gene, CDR1 is SGHNT and CDR2 is YYREEE (reference sequence). There are 16 residues in the CDR3. Between the trimmed V and J ends, which lost 4 bases and 6 bases, there was a span of 19 bases. In DNA, the CDR3 is TGTGCCAGCAGCCTCCCCGGGGCAGGGTGGGCCGGGGAGCTGTTTTTT. Translated: CASSLPGAGWAGELFF.

This chain links TRBV30 with TRBJ2-1; TRBD2 matches 11 bases. Germline V gene lookup returns CDR1 GTSNPN and CDR2 SVGIG (reference sequence). Unmatched junction bases numbered 8, after V lost 4 bases and J lost 12 bases. There are 13 residues in the CDR3. CDR3 protein: CAWTLAGGSGQFF. The CDR3 DNA sequence: TGTGCCTGGACCCTAGCGGGAGGATCAGGGCAGTTCTTC.

This sequence joins TRBV14 and TRBJ1-3, with D hard to call. The V end was cut by 1 base, the J end by 0 bases, with 10 bases between. The CDR3 length is 16 residues. Germline V lookup: CDR1 SGHDN, CDR2 FVKESK. The CDR3 DNA follows: TGTGCCAGCAGCCAAGTCCTGTCCGCCTCTGGAAACACCATATATTTT. It encodes CASSQVLSASGNTIYF. The entire variable domain, with the rest obtained from reference TRBV14 and TRBJ1-3, is as follows: EAGVTQFPSHSVIEKGQTVTLRCDPISGHDNLYWYRRVMGKEIKFLLHFVKESKQDESGMPNNRFLAERTGGTYSTLKVQPAELEDSGVYFCASSQVLSASGNTIYFGEGSWLTVV.

The V call is TRBV9, the J call TRBJ2-3, with TRBD1 as a possible D gene (6 bases). This CDR3 region has 13 residues. V lost 3 bases to trimming and J lost 7 bases, with 12 bases between them. Per the germline V gene, CDR1 is SGDLS and CDR2 is YYNGEE. CDR3 in DNA: TGTGCCAGCAGCGGAACAGGGATTAATACGCAGTATTTT. Translated: CASSGTGINTQYF. Combining the CDR3 with reference TRBV9 and TRBJ2-3 gives the whole variable domain DSGVTQTPKHLITATGQRVTLRCSPRSGDLSVYWYQQSLDQGLQFLIQYYNGEERAKGNILERFSAQQFPDLHSELNLSSLELGDSALYFCASSGTGINTQYFGPGTRLTVL.